This is a list of T cell receptor beta chains from one sample in a study of T cell responses to AZD1222 COVID-19 vaccine. Assay used: immunoSEQ multiplex PCR; TCRdb lists only in-frame clones, some missing. Of around 78,000 clones listed, approximately 90% are singletons. The sequences come from peripheral blood, collected on day 0 of MenACWY control vaccination. These receptors all stem from an adult in good health. Both conserved end residues are part of each CDR3. Each record gives: D gene, J gene, clone size, V gene, CDR3 DNA, CDR3 protein. A D gene is named only where the DNA matches it firmly. Not every row has a clone size; where given, it reads once, few, many or a size class.

- TRBJ2-1 - TRBV6-5 TGTGCCACCCGGGATCCCTGGGAGCAGTTCTTC CATRDPWEQFF
TRBD2 TRBJ2-5 few TRBV19 TGTGCCAGTAAGGAGGGCGGGGGTCGAGAGACCCAGTACTTC CASKEGGGRETQYF
- TRBJ1-6 - TRBV4-3 TGCGCCAGTGCCCGGGATTTAGATAATTCACCCCTCCACTTT CASARDLDNSPLHF
TRBD1 TRBJ1-1 - TRBV7-2 TGTGCCAGCGGACGACAGGGGAACACTGAAGCTTTCTTT CASGRQGNTEAFF
- TRBJ2-7 - TRBV6-1 TGTGCCAGCAGTGAAGCAGTGTGGAGGAACGAGCAGTACTTC CASSEAVWRNEQYF
- TRBJ1-6 - TRBV6-5 TGTGCCAGCAGTTACCAGGGGATGGGCTCACCCCTCCACTTT CASSYQGMGSPLHF
- TRBJ2-5 - TRBV2 TGTGCCAGCCGGACTGTAGGACAAGAGACCCAGTACTTC CASRTVGQETQYF
- TRBJ1-6 - TRBV7-3 TGTGCCAGCAGCCCAGCCAACAATTCACCCCTCCACTTT CASSPANNSPLHF
- TRBJ2-5 - TRBV7-9 TGTGCCAGCAGCTTAGCGGCGGGCAGGAAGGAGACCCAGTACTTC CASSLAAGRKETQYF
TRBD1 TRBJ2-5 - TRBV11-2 TGTGCCAGCCGGCCGCGGGACAGGGGGCAAGAGACCCAGTACTTC CASRPRDRGQETQYF
- TRBJ2-1 - TRBV6-4 TGTGCCAGCAGTGGGGGGAATGAGCAGTTCTTC CASSGGNEQFF
- TRBJ1-3 - TRBV4-1 TGCGCCAGCAGCCGGCGGAACACCATATATTTT CASSRRNTIYF
- TRBJ1-1 - TRBV27 TGTGCCAGCCATCCCTTGCAGCGGAGGGGTTTTGGCACTGAAGCTTTCTTT CASHPLQRRGFGTEAFF
- TRBJ1-5 - TRBV12-3/TRBV12-4 TGTGCCAGCAGTTTAGGCAGTCAGCCCCAGCATTTT CASSLGSQPQHF